The clone carrying this T cell receptor beta chain was detected a few times. Its specificity is not known. Germline-derived CDR1 and CDR2 are SGHDT and YYEEEE. The ends were cut back, 4 bases at V and 7 bases at J, with 14 bases in the middle. The length of the CDR3 is 13 residues. One entry per CDR3 protein, called by TCRdb with MiXCR from the PCR reads. Of 250,000 to 400,000 distinct CDR3 sequences in the sample, around a fifth were seen once. The data originate from a study of molecular identifiers for immune sequencing clone quantification. Study-wide results and limits: Clones exceeding 20 RNA copies carried over 97% of effector molecules but under 1% of naive-cell molecules.

The sample was naive CD8+ T cells from blood, with Jurkat cell RNA spiked in. Subset meaning: FACS-sorted CD8+CD4-CCR7+CD45RA+ naive T cells. This chain joins TRBV5-6 and TRBJ1-1, with TRBD1 as a possible D gene (5 bases). The sequence was obtained from a human donor in good health. Some libraries in this study had Jurkat cell RNA spiked in. The CDR3 DNA reads as TGTGCCAGCAGCCTTAGCTACAGGAGTGAAGCTTTCTTT. It specifies CASSLSYRSEAFF.